The text below deals with one T cell receptor (beta chain). Antigen specificity is unknown. A junction boundary mismatches the germline segment, possibly from a read error. Breast cancer patients provided tissue from their axillary draining lymph nodes. Germline CDR1 is LNHDA and CDR2 is SQIVND (reference sequence). This CDR3 spans 17 amino acids. TCRdb reanalysed the multiplex PCR reads using MiXCR and keeps one entry per CDR3 protein. The sample consists of 200,000 to 250,000 distinct CDR3 sequences, around 35% of them appearing once. This specimen belongs to a study of breast tumors, draining lymph nodes, adjacent tissues. Regarding the study as a whole: Tumors had less TCR diversity than lymph nodes, more than nontumor tissue. Most tumor T cells seemingly derive from lymph node, then expand in tumor.

The V and J genes are TRBV19 and TRBJ2-7; 10 bases line up with TRBD2. What was sequenced was axillary lymph node tissue. This receptor was identified in a female donor with breast cancer. Some clones in this sample may be carry-over from other donors' samples. In DNA form, the CDR3 reads TGTGCCAGTAGTATCCAGACCGGGACTAGCGACTCCTACGAGCAGTCCTTC. Translating it yields CASSIQTGTSDSYEQSF.